This T cell receptor (beta chain) was captured by sequencing in a study of blood T cell repertoires in COVID-19. The table came from immunoSEQ multiplex PCR; TCRdb's copy has only in-frame clones and leaves some out. The repertoire holds about 440,000 clones, with roughly 91% as singletons. V was clipped by 6 bases and J by 0 bases; unmatched bases: 8. CDR3 length: 15 amino acids. Germline values: CDR1 LNHDA, CDR2 SQIVND (reference sequence). V gene TRBV19 combines with J gene TRBJ2-7, with TRBD2 identical over 7 bases. The sequence was obtained from a woman in her 30s with acute or convalescent COVID-19. Sequenced sample: peripheral blood. The CDR3 DNA reads as TGTGCCAGTAGCCCCCGGGGGGAGAGCTCCTACGAGCAGTACTTC. This encodes CASSPRGESSYEQYF.